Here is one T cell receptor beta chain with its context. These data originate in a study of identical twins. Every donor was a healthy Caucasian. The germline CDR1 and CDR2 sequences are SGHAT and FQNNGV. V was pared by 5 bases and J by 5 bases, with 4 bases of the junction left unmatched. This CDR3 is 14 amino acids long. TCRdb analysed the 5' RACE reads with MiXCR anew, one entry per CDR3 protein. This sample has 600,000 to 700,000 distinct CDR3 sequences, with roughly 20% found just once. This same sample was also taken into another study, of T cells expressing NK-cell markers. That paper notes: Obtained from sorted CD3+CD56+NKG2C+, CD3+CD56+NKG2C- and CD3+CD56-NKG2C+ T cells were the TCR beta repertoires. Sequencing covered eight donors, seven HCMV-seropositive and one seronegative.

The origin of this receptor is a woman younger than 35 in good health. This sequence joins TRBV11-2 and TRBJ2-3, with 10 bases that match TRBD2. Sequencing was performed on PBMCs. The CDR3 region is CASSHLAGEDTQYF. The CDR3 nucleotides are TGTGCCAGCAGCCATCTAGCGGGGGAAGATACGCAGTATTTT.